This T cell receptor (beta chain) was observed in a study of low-dose radiotherapy and immunotherapy resistance in tumors. cDNA synthesis used a TRAV/TRBV-specific primer set for both chains. With a V-primer adapter and a constant-region primer, TCRs were amplified for 20 PCR cycles. MiXCR, run by TCRdb on the reads, gives a single entry per CDR3 protein. The data hold thousands of distinct CDR3 sequences, with about 61% observed a single time. The CDR3 has 12 residues. V gave up 5 bases and J gave up 6 bases, with 11 bases separating them. This clonotype originated in a human donor with advanced metastatic prostate, ovarian, gallbladder or colorectal cancer (not recorded which). This table probably holds off-target reads from a library built for another chain. The J gene is TRBJ2-7, the V gene TRBV12-3 or TRBV12-4, with D tentatively TRBD1 (5 bases). The CDR3 is CASSPPQGEQYF. CDR3 nucleotides: TGTGCCAGCAGTCCCCCCCAGGGCGAGCAGTACTTC.